The clone carrying this TCR beta chain was counted between two and nine times. Its antigen is not known. This entry is derived from a study of T cell repertoires in cytomegalovirus infection. Germline values: CDR1 SGHTA, CDR2 FQGNSA. The CDR3 totals 17 residues. J gave up 6 bases and V 5 bases, and 13 bases lay outside the gene matches. TCRdb re-analysed the reads in MiXCR, keeping a single row per CDR3 protein. The sample consists of just over 450,000 distinct CDR3 sequences, more than 40% of them appearing once. This chain connects TRBV7-2 to TRBJ1-5; 10 bases are a match to TRBD1. Sequenced here: cultured PBMCs, sampled from culture after CMV antigen stimulation. The clonotype was recovered from a human donor in good health (CMV status not recorded). Some clones in this sample may be carry-over from other donors' samples. The CDR3: CASSEHAGTGVGQPQHF. The CDR3 coding sequence is TGTGCCAGCAGCGAGCATGCCGGGACAGGGGTAGGTCAGCCCCAGCATTTT.